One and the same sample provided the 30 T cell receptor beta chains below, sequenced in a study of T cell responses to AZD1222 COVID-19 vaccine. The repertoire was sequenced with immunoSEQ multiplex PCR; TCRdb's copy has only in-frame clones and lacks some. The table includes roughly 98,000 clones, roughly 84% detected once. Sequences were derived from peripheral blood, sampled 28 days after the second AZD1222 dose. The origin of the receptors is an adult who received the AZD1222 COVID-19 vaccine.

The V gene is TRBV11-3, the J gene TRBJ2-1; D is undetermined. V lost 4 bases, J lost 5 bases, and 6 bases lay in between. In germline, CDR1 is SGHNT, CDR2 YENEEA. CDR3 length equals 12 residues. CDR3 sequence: CASSYDDNEQFF. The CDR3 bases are TGTGCCAGCAGCTACGATGACAATGAGCAGTTCTTC.

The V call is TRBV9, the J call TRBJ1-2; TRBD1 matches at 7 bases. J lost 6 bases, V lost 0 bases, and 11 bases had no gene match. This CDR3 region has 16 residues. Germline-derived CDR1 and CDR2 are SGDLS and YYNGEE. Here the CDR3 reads CASSVANAGGRDGYTF. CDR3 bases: TGTGCCAGCAGCGTAGCTAATGCAGGGGGTCGAGATGGCTACACCTTC.

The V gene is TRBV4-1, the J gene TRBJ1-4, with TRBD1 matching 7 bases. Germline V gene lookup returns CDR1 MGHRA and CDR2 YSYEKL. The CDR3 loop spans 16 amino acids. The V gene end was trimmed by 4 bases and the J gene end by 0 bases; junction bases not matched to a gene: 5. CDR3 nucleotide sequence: TGCGCCAGCAGCCCGGGACAGACTGCAACTAATGAAAAACTGTTTTTT. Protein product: CASSPGQTATNEKLFF.

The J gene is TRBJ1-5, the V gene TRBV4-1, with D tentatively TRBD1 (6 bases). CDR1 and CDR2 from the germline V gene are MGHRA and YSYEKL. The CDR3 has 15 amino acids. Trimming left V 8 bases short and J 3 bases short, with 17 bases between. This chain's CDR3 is CASGAKGVFNQPQHF. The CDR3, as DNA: TGCGCCAGCGGGGCGAAGGGGGTATTCAATCAGCCCCAGCATTTT.

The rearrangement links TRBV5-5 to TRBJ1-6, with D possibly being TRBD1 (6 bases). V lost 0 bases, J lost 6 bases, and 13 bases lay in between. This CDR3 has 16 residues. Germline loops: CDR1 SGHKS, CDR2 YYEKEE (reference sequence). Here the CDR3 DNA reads TGTGCCAGCAGCTTGGGGACAGCCATACTTAATTCACCCCTCCACTTT. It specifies CASSLGTAILNSPLHF.

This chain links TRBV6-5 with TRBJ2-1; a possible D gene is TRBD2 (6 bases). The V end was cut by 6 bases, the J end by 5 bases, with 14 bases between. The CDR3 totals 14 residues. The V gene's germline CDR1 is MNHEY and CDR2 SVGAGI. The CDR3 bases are TGTGCCAGCAGATCCGGGACTCCAAACAATGAGCAGTTCTTC. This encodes CASRSGTPNNEQFF.

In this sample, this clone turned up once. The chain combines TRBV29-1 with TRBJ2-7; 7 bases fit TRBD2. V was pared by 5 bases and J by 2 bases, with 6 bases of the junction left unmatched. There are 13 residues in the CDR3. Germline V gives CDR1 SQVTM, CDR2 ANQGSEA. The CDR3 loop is CSVCLADPYEQYF. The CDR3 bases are TGCAGCGTTTGTCTAGCGGATCCCTACGAGCAGTACTTC.

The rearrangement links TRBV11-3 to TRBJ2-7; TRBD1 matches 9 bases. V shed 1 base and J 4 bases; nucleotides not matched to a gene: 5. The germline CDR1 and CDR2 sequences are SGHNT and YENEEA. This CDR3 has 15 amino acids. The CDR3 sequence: CASSLGGTGMYEQYF. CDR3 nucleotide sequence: TGTGCCAGCAGCTTAGGCGGGACAGGGATGTACGAGCAGTACTTC. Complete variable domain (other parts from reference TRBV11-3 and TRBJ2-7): EAGVVQSPRYKIIEKKQPVAFWCNPISGHNTLYWYLQNLGQGPELLIRYENEEAVDDSQLPKDRFSAERLKGVDSTLKIQPAELGDSAVYLCASSLGGTGMYEQYFGPGTRLTVT.

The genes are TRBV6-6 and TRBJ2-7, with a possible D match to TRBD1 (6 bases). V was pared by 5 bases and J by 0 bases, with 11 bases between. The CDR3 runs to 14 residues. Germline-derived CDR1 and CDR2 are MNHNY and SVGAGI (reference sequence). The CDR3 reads CASSRLTGSYEQYF. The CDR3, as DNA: TGTGCCAGCAGTCGACTGACAGGCTCCTACGAGCAGTACTTC.

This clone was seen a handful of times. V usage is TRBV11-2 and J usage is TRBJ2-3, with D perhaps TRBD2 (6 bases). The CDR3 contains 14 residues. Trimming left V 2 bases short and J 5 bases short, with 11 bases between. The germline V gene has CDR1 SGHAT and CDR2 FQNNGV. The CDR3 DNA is TGTGCCAGCAGCTTATTTCTGCGGGGAGATACGCAGTATTTT. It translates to CASSLFLRGDTQYF.

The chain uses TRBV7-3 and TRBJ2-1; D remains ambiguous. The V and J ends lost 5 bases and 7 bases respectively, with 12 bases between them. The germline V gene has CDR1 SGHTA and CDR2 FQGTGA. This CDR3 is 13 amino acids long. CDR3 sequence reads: CASSARIANEQFF. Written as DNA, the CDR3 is TGTGCCAGCAGCGCTAGGATCGCGAATGAGCAGTTCTTC.

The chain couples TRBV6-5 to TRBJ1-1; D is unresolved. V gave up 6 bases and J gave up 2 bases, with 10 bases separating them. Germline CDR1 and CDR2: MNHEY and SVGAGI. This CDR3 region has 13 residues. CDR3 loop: CASSPVINTEAFF. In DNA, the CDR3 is TGTGCCAGCAGCCCGGTCATTAACACTGAAGCTTTCTTT.

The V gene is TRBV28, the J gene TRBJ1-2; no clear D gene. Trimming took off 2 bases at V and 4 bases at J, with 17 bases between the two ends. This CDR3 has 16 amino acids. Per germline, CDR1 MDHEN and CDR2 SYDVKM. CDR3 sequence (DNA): TGTGCCAGCAGTTTACCCATAGGGAGGAGTATCTATGGCTACACCTTC. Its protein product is CASSLPIGRSIYGYTF.

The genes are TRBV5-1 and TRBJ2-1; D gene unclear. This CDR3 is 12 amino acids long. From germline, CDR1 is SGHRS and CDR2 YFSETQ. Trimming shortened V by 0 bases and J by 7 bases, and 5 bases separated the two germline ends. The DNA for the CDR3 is TGCGCCAGCAGCTTGGAAAGGAATGAGCAGTTCTTC. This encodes CASSLERNEQFF.

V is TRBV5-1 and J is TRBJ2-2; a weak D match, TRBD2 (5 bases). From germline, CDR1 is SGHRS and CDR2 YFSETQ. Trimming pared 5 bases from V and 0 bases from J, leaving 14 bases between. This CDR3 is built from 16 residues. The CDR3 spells CASRGDTSSNTGELFF. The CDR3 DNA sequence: TGCGCCAGCAGGGGAGACACCTCCTCGAACACCGGGGAGCTGTTTTTT. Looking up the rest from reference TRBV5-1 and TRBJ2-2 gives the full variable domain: KAGVTQTPRYLIKTRGQQVTLSCSPISGHRSVSWYQQTPGQGLQFLFEYFSETQRNKGNFPGRFSGRQFSNSRSEMNVSTLELGDSALYLCASRGDTSSNTGELFFGEGSRLTVL.

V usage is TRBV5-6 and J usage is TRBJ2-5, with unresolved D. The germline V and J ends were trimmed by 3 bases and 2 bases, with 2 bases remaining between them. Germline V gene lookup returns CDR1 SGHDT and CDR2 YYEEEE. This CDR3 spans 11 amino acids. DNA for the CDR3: TGTGCCAGCAGCTGGCAAGAGACCCAGTACTTC. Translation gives CASSWQETQYF.

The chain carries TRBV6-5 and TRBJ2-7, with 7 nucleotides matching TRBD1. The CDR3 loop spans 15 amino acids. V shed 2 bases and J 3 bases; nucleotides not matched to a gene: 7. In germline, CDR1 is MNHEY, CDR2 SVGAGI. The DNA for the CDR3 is TGTGCCAGCAGTTACGGCCGGGACAGAGACTACGAGCAGTACTTC. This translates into CASSYGRDRDYEQYF.

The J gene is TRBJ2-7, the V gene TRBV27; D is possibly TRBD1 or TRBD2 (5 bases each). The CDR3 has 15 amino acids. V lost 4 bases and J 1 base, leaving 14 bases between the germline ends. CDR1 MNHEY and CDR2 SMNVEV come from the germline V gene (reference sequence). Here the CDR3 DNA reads TGTGCCAGCAGTTCCCTACCGGGACGATCCTACGAGCAGTACTTC. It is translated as CASSSLPGRSYEQYF.

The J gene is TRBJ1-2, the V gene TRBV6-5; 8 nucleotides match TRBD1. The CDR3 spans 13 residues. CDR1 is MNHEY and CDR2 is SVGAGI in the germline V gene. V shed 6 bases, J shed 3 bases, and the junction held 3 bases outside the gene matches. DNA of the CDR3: TGTGCCAGCAGCCAGGGGGCTTACTATGGCTACACCTTC. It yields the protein CASSQGAYYGYTF.

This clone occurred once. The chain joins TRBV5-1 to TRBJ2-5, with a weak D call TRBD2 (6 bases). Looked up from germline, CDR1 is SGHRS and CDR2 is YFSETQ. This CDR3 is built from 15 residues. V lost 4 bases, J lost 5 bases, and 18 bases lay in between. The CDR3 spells CASSNRGTGGETQYF. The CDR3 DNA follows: TGCGCCAGCAGCAACCGCGGGACTGGGGGGGAGACCCAGTACTTC.

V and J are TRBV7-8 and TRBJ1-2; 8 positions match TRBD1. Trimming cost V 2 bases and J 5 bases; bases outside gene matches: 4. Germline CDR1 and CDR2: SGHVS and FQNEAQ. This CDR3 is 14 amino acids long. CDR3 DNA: TGTGCCAGCAGCTTATACAGGGGGGATTATGGCTACACCTTC. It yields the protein CASSLYRGDYGYTF.

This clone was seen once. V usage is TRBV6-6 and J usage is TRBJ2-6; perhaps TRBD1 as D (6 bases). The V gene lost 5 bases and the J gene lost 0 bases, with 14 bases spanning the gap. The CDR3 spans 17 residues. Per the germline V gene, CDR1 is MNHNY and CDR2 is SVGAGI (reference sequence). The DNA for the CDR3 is TGTGCCAGCAGTCGGACAGCCCCTCTCTCTGGGGCCAACGTCCTGACTTTC. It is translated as CASSRTAPLSGANVLTF.

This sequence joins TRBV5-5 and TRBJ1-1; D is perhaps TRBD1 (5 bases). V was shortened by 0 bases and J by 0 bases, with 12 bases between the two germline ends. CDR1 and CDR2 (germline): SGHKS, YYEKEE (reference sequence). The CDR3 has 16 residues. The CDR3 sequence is CASSLVSQGLNTEAFF. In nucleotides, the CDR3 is TGTGCCAGCAGCTTGGTGTCTCAGGGCCTGAACACTGAAGCTTTCTTT. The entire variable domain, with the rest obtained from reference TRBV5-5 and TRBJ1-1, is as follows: DAGVTQSPTHLIKTRGQQVTLRCSPISGHKSVSWYQQVLGQGPQFIFQYYEKEERGRGNFPDRFSARQFPNYSSELNVNALLLGDSALYLCASSLVSQGLNTEAFFGQGTRLTVV.

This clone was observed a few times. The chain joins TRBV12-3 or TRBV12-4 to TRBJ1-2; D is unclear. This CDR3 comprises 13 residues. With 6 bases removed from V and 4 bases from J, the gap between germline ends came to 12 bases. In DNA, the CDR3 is TGTGCCAGCAGCCCTACAGAGCTCTATGGCTACACCTTC. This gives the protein CASSPTELYGYTF.

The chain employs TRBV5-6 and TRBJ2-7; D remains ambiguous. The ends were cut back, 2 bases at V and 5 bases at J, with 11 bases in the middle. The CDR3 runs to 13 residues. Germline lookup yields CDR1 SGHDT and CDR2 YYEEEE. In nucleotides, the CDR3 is TGTGCCAGCAGCTTCGCCCAGTATAACGAGCAGTACTTC. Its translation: CASSFAQYNEQYF.

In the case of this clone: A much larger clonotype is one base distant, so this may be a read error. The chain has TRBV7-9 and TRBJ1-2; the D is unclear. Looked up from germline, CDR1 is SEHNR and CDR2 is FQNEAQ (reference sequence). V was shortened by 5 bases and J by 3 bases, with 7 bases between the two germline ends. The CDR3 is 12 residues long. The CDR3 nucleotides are TGTGCCAGCAGCAGGGAGGACTATGGCTACACCTTC. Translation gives CASSREDYGYTF. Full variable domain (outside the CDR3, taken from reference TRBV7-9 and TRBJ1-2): DTGVSQNPRHKITKRGQNVTFRCDPISEHNRLYWYRQTLGQGPEFLTYFQNEAQLEKSRLLSDRFSAERPKGSFSTLEIQRTEQGDSAMYLCASSREDYGYTFGSGTRLTVV.

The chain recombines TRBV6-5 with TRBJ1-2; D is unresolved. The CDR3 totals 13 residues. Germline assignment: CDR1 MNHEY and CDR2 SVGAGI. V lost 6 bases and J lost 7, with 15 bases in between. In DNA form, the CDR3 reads TGTGCCAGCAGCCCCAGGACGGCCCGTGGCTACACCTTC. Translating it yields CASSPRTARGYTF.

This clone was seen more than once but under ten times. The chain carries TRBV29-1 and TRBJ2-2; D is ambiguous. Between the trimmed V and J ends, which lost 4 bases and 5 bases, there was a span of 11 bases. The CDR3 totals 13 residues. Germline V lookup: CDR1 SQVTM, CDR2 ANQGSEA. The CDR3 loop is CSVAVLGTGELFF. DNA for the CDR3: TGCAGCGTTGCTGTCTTGGGTACCGGGGAGCTGTTTTTT.

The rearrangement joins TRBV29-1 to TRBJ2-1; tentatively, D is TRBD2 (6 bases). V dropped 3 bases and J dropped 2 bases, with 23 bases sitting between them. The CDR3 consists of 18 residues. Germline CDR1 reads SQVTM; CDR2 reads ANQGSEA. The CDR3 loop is CSVEGRKLWDGAYNEQFF. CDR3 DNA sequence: TGCAGCGTTGAGGGGAGGAAGTTATGGGACGGGGCCTACAATGAGCAGTTCTTC.

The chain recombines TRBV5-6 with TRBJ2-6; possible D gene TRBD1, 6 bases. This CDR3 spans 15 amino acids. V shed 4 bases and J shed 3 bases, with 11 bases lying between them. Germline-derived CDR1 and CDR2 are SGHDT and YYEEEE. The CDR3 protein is CASSTRTVGANVLTF. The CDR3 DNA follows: TGTGCCAGCAGCACCAGGACAGTTGGGGCCAACGTCCTGACTTTC.